This is a list of T cell receptor beta chains from one sample in a study of post-analysis software for immune sequencing data. TCRdb reprocessed the PCR reads with MiXCR, giving one entry per CDR3 protein. The repertoire holds fewer than 850,000 distinct CDR3 sequences, 25% to 30% seen once, with around 0.56% in the top ten. Sequenced material: blood. These receptors were collected from a girl aged 10-17 years with multiple sclerosis. Both conserved end residues are part of each CDR3. Each record gives: V gene, D gene, J gene, clone size, CDR3 protein, CDR3 DNA. D genes are given only for firm matches. Some rows mark clone size as missing; the rest say once, few, many or name a class of expanded clone.

v_call: TRBV28; d_call: NA; j_call: TRBJ1-1; clone_size: NA; cdr3_aa: CASSELRGGNTEAFF; cdr3_nt: TGTGCCAGCAGTGAGCTTCGTGGCGGAAACACTGAAGCTTTCTTT
v_call: TRBV28; d_call: NA; j_call: TRBJ2-3; clone_size: few; cdr3_aa: CASSMNAAQGTDTQYF; cdr3_nt: TGTGCCAGCAGCATGAATGCGGCCCAGGGCACAGATACGCAGTATTTT
v_call: TRBV5-1; d_call: TRBD2; j_call: TRBJ2-3; clone_size: NA; cdr3_aa: CASRGGTGTDTQYF; cdr3_nt: TGCGCCTCCCGGGGGGGTACCGGCACAGATACGCAGTATTTT
v_call: TRBV7-9; d_call: TRBD2; j_call: TRBJ2-3; clone_size: NA; cdr3_aa: CATRGGMSTDTQYF; cdr3_nt: TGTGCCACGCGGGGGGGTATGAGCACAGATACGCAGTATTTT
v_call: TRBV29-1; d_call: NA; j_call: TRBJ2-3; clone_size: NA; cdr3_aa: CSADPASTDTQYF; cdr3_nt: TGCAGCGCGGACCCAGCTAGCACAGATACGCAGTATTTT
v_call: TRBV7-2; d_call: TRBD2; j_call: TRBJ2-7; clone_size: few; cdr3_aa: CASSVSGILSYEQYF; cdr3_nt: TGTGCCAGCAGCGTTAGCGGGATACTCTCCTACGAGCAGTACTTC
v_call: TRBV6-4; d_call: TRBD1; j_call: TRBJ2-7; clone_size: NA; cdr3_aa: CASSPTGEDYNEQYF; cdr3_nt: TGTGCCAGCAGCCCGACAGGGGAGGACTACAATGAGCAGTACTTC
v_call: TRBV20-1; d_call: NA; j_call: TRBJ2-7; clone_size: NA; cdr3_aa: CSARVGKTHEQYF; cdr3_nt: TGCAGTGCTAGAGTCGGAAAAACTCACGAGCAGTACTTC
v_call: TRBV6-5; d_call: NA; j_call: TRBJ1-4; clone_size: few; cdr3_aa: CASSRTQDATNEKLFF; cdr3_nt: TGTGCCAGCAGCCGGACCCAAGATGCAACTAATGAAAAACTGTTTTTT
v_call: TRBV7-9; d_call: NA; j_call: TRBJ1-5; clone_size: few; cdr3_aa: CASSPGKLGHRFNQPQHF; cdr3_nt: TGTGCCAGCTCCCCTGGGAAATTAGGACACCGTTTCAATCAGCCCCAGCATTTT
v_call: TRBV4-3; d_call: NA; j_call: TRBJ1-4; clone_size: NA; cdr3_aa: CASSQEIRQAPEKLFF; cdr3_nt: TGCGCCAGCAGCCAAGAAATCCGGCAGGCCCCCGAAAAACTGTTTTTT
v_call: TRBV29-1; d_call: NA; j_call: TRBJ2-7; clone_size: few; cdr3_aa: CSVEQGFPYEQYF; cdr3_nt: TGCAGCGTTGAACAGGGGTTTCCCTACGAGCAGTACTTC
v_call: TRBV4-3; d_call: TRBD2; j_call: TRBJ2-3; clone_size: NA; cdr3_aa: CASSQDRGAGGTDTQYF; cdr3_nt: TGCGCCAGCAGCCAAGATCGTGGAGCGGGAGGCACAGATACGCAGTATTTT
v_call: TRBV29-1; d_call: NA; j_call: TRBJ2-5; clone_size: many; cdr3_aa: CGDSDSAETQYF; cdr3_nt: TGCGGTGACTCGGACTCGGCGGAGACCCAGTACTTC
v_call: TRBV13; d_call: NA; j_call: TRBJ1-6; clone_size: few; cdr3_aa: CASSLETGSSYNSPLHF; cdr3_nt: TGTGCCAGCAGCCTAGAGACAGGCAGCTCCTATAATTCACCCCTCCACTTT
v_call: TRBV11-3; d_call: TRBD1; j_call: TRBJ1-1; clone_size: NA; cdr3_aa: CGDSEAFF; cdr3_nt: TGTGGGGACAGTGAAGCTTTCTTT
v_call: TRBV5-5; d_call: TRBD1; j_call: TRBJ2-7; clone_size: few; cdr3_aa: CASSPGQGEVGEQYF; cdr3_nt: TGTGCCAGCAGCCCGGGACAGGGGGAAGTGGGGGAGCAGTACTTC
v_call: TRBV20-1; d_call: TRBD2; j_call: TRBJ2-3; clone_size: few; cdr3_aa: CSAREYMLAGAQTSTDTQYF; cdr3_nt: TGCAGTGCTAGAGAATACATGCTAGCGGGGGCGCAGACTAGCACAGATACGCAGTATTTT
v_call: TRBV12-3/TRBV12-4; d_call: NA; j_call: TRBJ1-2; clone_size: NA; cdr3_aa: CASSLRGTGGYTF; cdr3_nt: TGTGCCAGCAGTTTAAGGGGGACCGGCGGCTACACCTTC
v_call: TRBV4-3; d_call: TRBD1; j_call: TRBJ2-7; clone_size: few; cdr3_aa: CASSQSAGTGIYEQYF; cdr3_nt: TGCGCCAGCAGCCAATCGGCCGGGACAGGGATATACGAGCAGTACTTC
v_call: TRBV7-9; d_call: NA; j_call: TRBJ1-1; clone_size: NA; cdr3_aa: CASSLTRDTEAFF; cdr3_nt: TGTGCCAGCAGCCTTACACGGGACACTGAAGCTTTCTTT
v_call: TRBV4-1; d_call: NA; j_call: TRBJ1-6; clone_size: few; cdr3_aa: CASSQGDLPSLHF; cdr3_nt: TGCGCCAGCAGCCAAGGGGACCTTCCGTCCCTCCACTTT
v_call: TRBV29-1; d_call: NA; j_call: TRBJ1-4; clone_size: few; cdr3_aa: CSVEMGGYGEKLFF; cdr3_nt: TGCAGCGTTGAAATGGGGGGCTATGGTGAAAAACTGTTTTTT
v_call: TRBV7-9; d_call: NA; j_call: TRBJ2-1; clone_size: few; cdr3_aa: CASSRPDILSEQFF; cdr3_nt: TGTGCCAGCAGTCGACCGGACATTCTCTCGGAGCAGTTCTTC